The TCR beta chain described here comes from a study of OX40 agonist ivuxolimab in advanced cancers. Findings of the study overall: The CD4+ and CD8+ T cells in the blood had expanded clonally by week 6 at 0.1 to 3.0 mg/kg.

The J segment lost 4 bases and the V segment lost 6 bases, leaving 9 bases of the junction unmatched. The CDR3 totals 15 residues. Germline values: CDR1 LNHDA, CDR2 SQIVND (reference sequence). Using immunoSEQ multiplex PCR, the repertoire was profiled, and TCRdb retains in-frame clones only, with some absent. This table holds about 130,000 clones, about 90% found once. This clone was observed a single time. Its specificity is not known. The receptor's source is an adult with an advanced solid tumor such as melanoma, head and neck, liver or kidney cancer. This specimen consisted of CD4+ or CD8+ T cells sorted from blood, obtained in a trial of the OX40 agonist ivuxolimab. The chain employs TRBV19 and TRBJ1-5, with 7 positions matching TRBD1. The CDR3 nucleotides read TGTGCCAGTAGATTCCTGACAGGGAAGAATCAGCCCCAGCATTTT. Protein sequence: CASRFLTGKNQPQHF.